This TCR beta chain is from a study of early T cells in non-severe SARS-CoV-2 infection. Study details: Sequenced bulk RNA came from whole blood that was unsorted, and chains were unpaired.

Study-level findings and limits: VDJdb-based annotation leaned toward anti-spike CD8 responses and missed private and CD4 specificities.

This CDR3 has 14 amino acids. The germline V and J ends were trimmed by 3 bases and 6 bases, with 12 bases remaining between them. Germline CDR1 and CDR2: SGHAT and FQNNGV. The protocol attached unique molecular identifiers to individual cDNA molecules. TCRdb reprocessed the 5' RACE reads with MiXCR, giving one entry per CDR3 protein. Of about 64,000 distinct CDR3 sequences listed, over 4.5% were seen once; the top ten hold just under 5%. This clonotype has at least ten counts. Its cognate antigen is unknown. The specimen was whole blood. The chain links TRBV11-2 to TRBJ1-5; tentatively, D is TRBD1 (6 bases). The receptor was derived from an adult who was a healthcare worker with PCR-confirmed SARS-CoV-2 infection or an uninfected control (not recorded which). CDR3 nucleotides: TGTGCCAGCAGCTTGCGTGGGGGCAGTCAGCCCCAGCATTTT. As protein: CASSLRGGSQPQHF.